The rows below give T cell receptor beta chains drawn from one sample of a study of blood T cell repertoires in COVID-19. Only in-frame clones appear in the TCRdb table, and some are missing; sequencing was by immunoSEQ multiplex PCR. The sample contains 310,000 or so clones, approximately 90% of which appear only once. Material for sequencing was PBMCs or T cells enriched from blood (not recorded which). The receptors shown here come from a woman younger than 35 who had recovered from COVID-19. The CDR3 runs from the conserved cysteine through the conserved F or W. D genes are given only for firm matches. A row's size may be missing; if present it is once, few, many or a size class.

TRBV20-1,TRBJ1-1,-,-,CSARVVTEAFF,TGCAGTGCTAGAGTAGTAACTGAAGCTTTCTTT
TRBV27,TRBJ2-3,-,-,CASSFGQLTDTQYF,TGTGCCAGCAGTTTTGGGCAGCTCACAGATACGCAGTATTTT
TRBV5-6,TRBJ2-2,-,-,CASSFNLNTGELFF,TGTGCCAGCAGCTTCAATCTAAACACCGGGGAGCTGTTTTTT
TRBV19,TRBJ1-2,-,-,CASSISGGDYGYTF,TGTGCCAGTAGTATAAGCGGCGGGGACTATGGCTACACCTTC
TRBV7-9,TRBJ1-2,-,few,CASSRGGKGYTF,TGTGCCAGCAGCCGAGGCGGGAAGGGCTACACCTTC
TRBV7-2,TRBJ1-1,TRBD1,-,CASSGDGQGTEAFF,TGTGCCAGCAGCGGAGATGGACAGGGCACTGAAGCTTTCTTT
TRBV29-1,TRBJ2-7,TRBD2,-,CSASGSSYEQYF,TGCAGCGCTAGCGGGAGCTCCTACGAGCAGTACTTC
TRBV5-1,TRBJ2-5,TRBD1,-,CASSLAVGTGQETQYF,TGCGCCAGCAGCTTGGCCGTGGGGACAGGGCAAGAGACCCAGTACTTC
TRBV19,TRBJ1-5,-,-,CASSTYLWEGNQPQHF,TGTGCCAGTAGTACGTATTTATGGGAGGGGAATCAGCCCCAGCATTTT
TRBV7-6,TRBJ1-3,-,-,CASSPGSGSGNTIYF,TGTGCCAGCAGCCCGGGGTCGGGCTCTGGAAACACCATATATTTT
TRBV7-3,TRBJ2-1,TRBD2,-,CASSRKTSGHNEQFF,TGTGCCAGCAGCAGGAAGACTAGCGGCCACAATGAGCAGTTCTTC
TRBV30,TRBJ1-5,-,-,CAWTQGSHQPQHF,TGTGCCTGGACACAGGGTTCGCATCAGCCCCAGCATTTT
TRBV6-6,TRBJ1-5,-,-,CASRETGYPDQPQHF,TGTGCCAGCAGGGAAACAGGGTATCCCGATCAGCCCCAGCATTTT
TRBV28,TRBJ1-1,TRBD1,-,CASGRTGRKNTEAFF,TGTGCCAGCGGACGGACAGGGCGGAAAAACACTGAAGCTTTCTTT
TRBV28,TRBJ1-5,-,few,CASLTPRGDQPQHF,TGTGCCAGTCTAACTCCCCGGGGGGACCAGCCCCAGCATTTT
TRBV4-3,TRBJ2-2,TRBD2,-,CASSQDRVAGGPPGELFF,TGCGCCAGCAGCCAAGATCGGGTAGCGGGGGGGCCGCCCGGGGAGCTGTTTTTT
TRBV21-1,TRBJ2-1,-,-,CASSLAARNNEQFF,TGTGCCAGCAGCCTAGCGGCTAGAAACAATGAGCAGTTCTTC
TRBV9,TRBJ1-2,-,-,CASSVGGHGYTF,TGTGCCAGCAGCGTAGGGGGGCATGGCTACACCTTC
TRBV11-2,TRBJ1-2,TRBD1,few,CASSLDRGSYGYTF,TGTGCCAGCAGCTTAGACAGGGGGTCCTATGGCTACACCTTC
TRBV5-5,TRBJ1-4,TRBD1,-,CASSSGTGVNEKLFF,TGTGCCAGCAGCTCCGGGACAGGGGTAAATGAAAAACTGTTTTTT
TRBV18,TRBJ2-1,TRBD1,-,CASSPTGYNEQFF,TGTGCCAGCTCCCCGACAGGGTACAATGAGCAGTTCTTC
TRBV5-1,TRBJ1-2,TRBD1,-,CASSFQGEYGYTF,TGCGCCAGCAGCTTCCAGGGGGAATATGGCTACACCTTC